The entry that follows covers one T cell receptor (beta chain) sequence. CDR1 is SGHAT, CDR2 FQNNGV, per germline. The germline V and J ends were trimmed by 2 bases and 6 bases, with 6 bases remaining between them. CDR3 size: 12 residues. This specimen comes from a study of blood T cell repertoires in COVID-19. Profiled with immunoSEQ multiplex PCR; TCRdb holds only in-frame clones, not every one. Of about 12,000 clones in the sample, 90% were seen once. The V gene is TRBV11-2, the J gene TRBJ2-3; D may be TRBD2 (5 bases). The TCR comes from a man aged 70 or older with active COVID-19. The sample taken for sequencing was peripheral blood. The CDR3 DNA reads as TGTGCCAGCAGCTTAAGCGGCGATACGCAGTATTTT. Translation: CASSLSGDTQYF. The entire variable domain, with the rest obtained from reference TRBV11-2 and TRBJ2-3, is as follows: EAGVAQSPRYKIIEKRQSVAFWCNPISGHATLYWYQQILGQGPKLLIQFQNNGVVDDSQLPKDRFSAERLKGVDSTLKIQPAKLEDSAVYLCASSLSGDTQYFGPGTRLTVL.